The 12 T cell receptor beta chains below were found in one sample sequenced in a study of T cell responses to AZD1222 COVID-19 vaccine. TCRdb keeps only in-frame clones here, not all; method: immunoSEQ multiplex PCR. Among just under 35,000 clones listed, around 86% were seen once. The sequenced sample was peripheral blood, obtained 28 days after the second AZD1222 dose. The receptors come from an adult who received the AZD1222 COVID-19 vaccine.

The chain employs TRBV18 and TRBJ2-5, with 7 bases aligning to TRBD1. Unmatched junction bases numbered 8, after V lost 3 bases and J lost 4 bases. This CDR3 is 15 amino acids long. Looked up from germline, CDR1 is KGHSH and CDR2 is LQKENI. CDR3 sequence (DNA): TGTGCCAGCTCACCCCTACAGGGGATATCAGAGACCCAGTACTTC. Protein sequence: CASSPLQGISETQYF. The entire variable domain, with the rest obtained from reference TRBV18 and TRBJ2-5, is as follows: NAGVMQNPRHLVRRRGQEARLRCSPMKGHSHVYWYRQLPEEGLKFMVYLQKENIIDESGMPKERFSAEFPKEGPSILRIQQVVRGDSAAYFCASSPLQGISETQYFGPGTRLLVL.

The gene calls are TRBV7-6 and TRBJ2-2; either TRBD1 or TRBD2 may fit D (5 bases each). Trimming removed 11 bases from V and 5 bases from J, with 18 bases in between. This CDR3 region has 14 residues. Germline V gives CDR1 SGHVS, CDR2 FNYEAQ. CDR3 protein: CAGSSGTYTGELFF. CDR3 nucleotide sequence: TGTGCCGGTAGCTCCGGGACCTATACCGGGGAGCTGTTTTTT.

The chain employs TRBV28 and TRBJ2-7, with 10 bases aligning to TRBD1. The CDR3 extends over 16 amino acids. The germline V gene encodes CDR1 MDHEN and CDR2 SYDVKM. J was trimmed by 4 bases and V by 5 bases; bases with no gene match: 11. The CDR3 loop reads CASSPTSGQGFYEQYF. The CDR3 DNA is TGTGCCAGCAGTCCAACCTCGGGACAGGGGTTTTACGAGCAGTACTTC.

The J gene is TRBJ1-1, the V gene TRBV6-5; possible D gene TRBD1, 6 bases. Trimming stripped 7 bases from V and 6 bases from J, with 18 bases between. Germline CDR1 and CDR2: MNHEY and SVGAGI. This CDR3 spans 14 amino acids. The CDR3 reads CASKGGHARPEAFF. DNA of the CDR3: TGTGCCAGCAAGGGGGGGCACGCGCGGCCTGAAGCTTTCTTT.

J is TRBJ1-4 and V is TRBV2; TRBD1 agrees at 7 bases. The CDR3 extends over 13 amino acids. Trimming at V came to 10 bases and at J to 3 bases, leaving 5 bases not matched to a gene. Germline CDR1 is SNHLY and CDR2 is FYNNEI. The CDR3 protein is CANQQGPNEKLFF. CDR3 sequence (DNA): TGTGCCAACCAACAGGGGCCTAATGAAAAACTGTTTTTT.

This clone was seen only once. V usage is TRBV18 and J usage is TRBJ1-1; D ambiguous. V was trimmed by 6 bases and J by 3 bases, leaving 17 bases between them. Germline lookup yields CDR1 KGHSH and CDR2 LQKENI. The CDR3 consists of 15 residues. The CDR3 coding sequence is TGTGCCAGCTCCCCCGTGATTGCTGGGGACACTGAAGCTTTCTTT. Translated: CASSPVIAGDTEAFF.

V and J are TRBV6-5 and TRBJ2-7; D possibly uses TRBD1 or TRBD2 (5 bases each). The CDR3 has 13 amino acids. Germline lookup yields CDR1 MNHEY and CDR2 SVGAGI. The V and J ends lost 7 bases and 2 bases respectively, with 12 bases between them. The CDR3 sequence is CASTGPKTYEQYF. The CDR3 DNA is TGTGCCAGCACGGGACCCAAAACCTACGAGCAGTACTTC.

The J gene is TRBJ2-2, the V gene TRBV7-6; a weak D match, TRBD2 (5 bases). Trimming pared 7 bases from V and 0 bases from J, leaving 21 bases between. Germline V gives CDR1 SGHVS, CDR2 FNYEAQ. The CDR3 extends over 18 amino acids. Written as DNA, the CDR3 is TGTGCCAGCACCTTCTTTGGATTAAGCGGCGCGAACACCGGGGAGCTGTTTTTT. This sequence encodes CASTFFGLSGANTGELFF.

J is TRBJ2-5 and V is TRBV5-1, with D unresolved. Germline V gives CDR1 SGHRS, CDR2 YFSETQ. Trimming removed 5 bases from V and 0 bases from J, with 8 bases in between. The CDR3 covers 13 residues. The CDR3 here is CASRRTYQETQYF. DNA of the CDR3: TGCGCCAGCAGGCGCACCTACCAAGAGACCCAGTACTTC.

DNA of the CDR3: TGCGCCAGCAGCTTTCCGGGACTTAAGAACACTGAAGCTTTCTTT. Translation gives CASSFPGLKNTEAFF. The chain combines TRBV5-1 with TRBJ1-1; tentative D call: TRBD1 (5 bases). Trimming removed 2 bases from V and 1 base from J, with 12 bases in between. Germline CDR1 reads SGHRS; CDR2 reads YFSETQ. This CDR3 has 15 amino acids.

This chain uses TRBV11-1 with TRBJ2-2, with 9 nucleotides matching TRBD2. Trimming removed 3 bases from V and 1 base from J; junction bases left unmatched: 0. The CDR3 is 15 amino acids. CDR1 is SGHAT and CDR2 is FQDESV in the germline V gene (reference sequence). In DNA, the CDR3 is TGTGCCAGCAGCTTTAGCGGGGGGAACACCGGGGAGCTGTTTTTT. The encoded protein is CASSFSGGNTGELFF. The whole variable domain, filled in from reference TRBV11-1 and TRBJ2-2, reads EAEVAQSPRYKITEKSQAVAFWCDPISGHATLYWYRQILGQGPELLVQFQDESVVDDSQLPKDRFSAERLKGVDSTLKIQPAELGDSAMYLCASSFSGGNTGELFFGEGSRLTVL.

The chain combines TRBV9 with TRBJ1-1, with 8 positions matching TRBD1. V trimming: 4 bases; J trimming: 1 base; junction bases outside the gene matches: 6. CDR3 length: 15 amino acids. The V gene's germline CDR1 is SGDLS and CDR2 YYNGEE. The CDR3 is CASSRSTGGNTEAFF. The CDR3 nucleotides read TGTGCCAGCAGCCGATCCACAGGGGGGAACACTGAAGCTTTCTTT.